The clone carrying this TCR beta chain was recorded a few times. The sample is drawn from a study of OX40 agonist ivuxolimab in advanced cancers. Clones were read by immunoSEQ multiplex PCR, and TCRdb kept only the in-frame ones, dropping some. The sample yields approximately 6,000 clones, approximately 72% seen once. The CDR3 extends over 16 amino acids. Deletions cut 8 bases from V and 7 bases from J, with 26 bases between. Germline V gene lookup returns CDR1 MNHEY and CDR2 SMNVEV (reference sequence). The specimen comprised CD4+ or CD8+ T cells sorted from blood, sampled in a trial of the OX40 agonist ivuxolimab. This chain uses TRBV27 with TRBJ1-2; D is undetermined. This sequence originates from an adult with an advanced solid tumor such as melanoma, head and neck, liver or kidney cancer. CDR3 sequence: CASSLRRELLVGGYTF. The CDR3 region has the DNA TGTGCCAGCTCCTTACGCCGGGAGCTTCTTGTGGGTGGCTACACCTTC.